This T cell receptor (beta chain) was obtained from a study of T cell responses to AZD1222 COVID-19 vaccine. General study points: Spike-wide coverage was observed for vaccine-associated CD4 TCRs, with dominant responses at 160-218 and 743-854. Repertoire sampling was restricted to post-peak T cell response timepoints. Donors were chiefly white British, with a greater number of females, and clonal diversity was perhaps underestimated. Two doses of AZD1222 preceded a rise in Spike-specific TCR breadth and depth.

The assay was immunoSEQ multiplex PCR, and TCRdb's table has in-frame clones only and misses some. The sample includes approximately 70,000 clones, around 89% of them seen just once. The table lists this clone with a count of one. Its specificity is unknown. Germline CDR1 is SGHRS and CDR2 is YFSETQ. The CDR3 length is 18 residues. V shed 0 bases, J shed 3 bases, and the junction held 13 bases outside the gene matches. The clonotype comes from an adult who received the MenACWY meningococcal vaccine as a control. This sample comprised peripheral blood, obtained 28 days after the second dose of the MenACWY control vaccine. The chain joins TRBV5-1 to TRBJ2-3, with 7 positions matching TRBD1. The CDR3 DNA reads TGCGCCAGCAGCTTGGGTATGCCGGGACAGAGAAAAACAGATACGCAGTATTTT. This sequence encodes CASSLGMPGQRKTDTQYF.